A selection of T cell receptor beta chains follows, all from one sample in a study of T-cell memory formation after mild COVID-19. TCRdb reprocessed the 5' RACE reads via MiXCR and lists one record per CDR3 protein. The repertoire holds roughly 150,000 distinct CDR3 sequences, with under 30% as singletons. The specimen was PBMCs or a T cell subset sorted from them (not recorded which). The source of these receptors is an adult woman who had mild COVID-19 (a few samples of this study predate the infection). Cell type and time point are not known. CDR3s include the opening cysteine and the closing phenylalanine or tryptophan. The D gene is left open where the match is weak. A row's size may be missing; if present it is once, few, many or a size class.

size	V	J	D	CDR3	DNA
-	TRBV28	TRBJ2-1	-	CASSLPQGEVGNEQFF	TGTGCCAGCAGTTTACCTCAGGGTGAAGTTGGCAATGAGCAGTTCTTC
few	TRBV7-9	TRBJ2-1	-	CASSPAAGRSVNEQFF	TGTGCCAGCAGTCCCGCGGCGGGGCGATCGGTCAATGAGCAGTTCTTC
-	TRBV20-1	TRBJ2-5	TRBD2	CSARDLGLATVETQYF	TGCAGTGCTAGAGATTTGGGACTAGCGACCGTAGAGACCCAGTACTTC
few	TRBV11-2	TRBJ2-5	-	CASSLEFPETQYF	TGTGCCAGCAGCTTAGAGTTCCCAGAGACCCAGTACTTC
many	TRBV7-2	TRBJ1-1	-	CASSFSSGGTEAFF	TGTGCCAGCAGCTTTTCCTCGGGAGGCACTGAAGCTTTCTTT
many	TRBV6-5	TRBJ2-2	-	CASSYPLYHATNTGELFF	TGTGCCAGCAGTTACCCCTTATATCACGCAACGAACACCGGGGAGCTGTTTTTT
-	TRBV5-6	TRBJ2-1	TRBD1	CASSILSDREFF	TGTGCCAGCAGCATCCTTTCGGACAGGGAGTTCTTC
-	TRBV24-1	TRBJ2-3	TRBD2	CATSDNSGVTDTQYF	TGTGCCACCAGTGACAATAGCGGGGTCACAGATACGCAGTATTTT
few	TRBV7-9	TRBJ2-1	-	CASSFGGLSYNEQFF	TGTGCCAGCAGCTTTGGCGGGCTCTCCTACAATGAGCAGTTCTTC
few	TRBV12-3/TRBV12-4	TRBJ1-1	-	CASMDSLNTEAFF	TGTGCCAGCATGGACAGCTTGAACACTGAAGCTTTCTTT
-	TRBV5-8	TRBJ2-5	-	CASSPPRTEEETQYF	TGTGCCAGCAGCCCCCCGAGGACAGAGGAAGAGACCCAGTACTTC
-	TRBV6-2/TRBV6-3	TRBJ2-7	TRBD1	CASSPTGGRPYEQYF	TGTGCCAGCAGTCCTACAGGGGGCCGTCCCTACGAGCAGTACTTC
-	TRBV12-3/TRBV12-4	TRBJ2-3	-	CASSLLGPTDTQYF	TGTGCCAGCAGCCTACTAGGCCCCACAGATACGCAGTATTTT
-	TRBV2	TRBJ2-2	-	CASSVLASEAGELFF	TGTGCCAGCAGTGTTCTTGCTAGCGAAGCCGGGGAGCTGTTTTTT
-	TRBV7-6	TRBJ1-2	-	CASSPDRANYGYTF	TGTGCCAGCAGCCCTGACAGAGCTAACTATGGCTACACCTTC
-	TRBV5-1	TRBJ2-5	-	CASSPSRETQYF	TGCGCCAGCAGCCCCTCCCGAGAGACCCAGTACTTC
few	TRBV2	TRBJ2-3	-	CATNPQGGPNTDTQYF	TGTGCCACCAACCCTCAAGGGGGGCCAAACACAGATACGCAGTATTTT
few	TRBV7-7	TRBJ2-3	-	CASSLVPAPTDTQYF	TGTGCTAGCAGCTTAGTTCCCGCTCCCACAGATACGCAGTATTTT
-	TRBV28	TRBJ2-1	-	CASSLGALGNEQFF	TGTGCCAGCAGTTTAGGAGCCCTAGGCAATGAGCAGTTCTTC
-	TRBV9	TRBJ2-3	TRBD2	CASSVDATSGSTDTQYF	TGTGCCAGCAGCGTAGACGCGACTAGCGGTAGCACAGATACGCAGTATTTT
-	TRBV27	TRBJ2-7	-	CASSSAENYEQYF	TGTGCCAGCAGTTCAGCAGAGAACTACGAGCAGTACTTC
-	TRBV9	TRBJ1-2	TRBD1	CASSGGAGGDYGYTF	TGTGCCAGCAGCGGTGGTGCAGGGGGCGACTATGGCTACACCTTC
-	TRBV13	TRBJ1-1	-	CASSPDSWAEAFF	TGTGCCAGCAGCCCGGACAGTTGGGCTGAAGCTTTCTTT
few	TRBV27	TRBJ2-7	-	CASSITGFHEQYF	TGTGCCAGCAGTATAACAGGGTTCCACGAGCAGTACTTC
-	TRBV7-7	TRBJ2-3	TRBD2	CASSQLAGVADTRYF	TGTGCCAGCAGCCAACTAGCGGGGGTGGCAGATACGCGGTATTTT
-	TRBV30	TRBJ2-7	-	CAWSSGTLAYEQYF	TGTGCCTGGAGTTCAGGGACACTCGCCTACGAGCAGTACTTC
-	TRBV29-1	TRBJ2-7	TRBD1	CSVEGDRGWYF	TGCAGCGTTGAAGGAGACAGGGGCTGGTACTTC
few	TRBV5-1	TRBJ2-2	-	CASSLEGTGDPYTGELFF	TGCGCCAGCAGCTTGGAGGGCACGGGGGACCCATACACCGGGGAGCTGTTTTTT
-	TRBV29-1	TRBJ2-2	TRBD1	CSVDEGQGWNTGELFF	TGCAGCGTCGATGAAGGACAGGGATGGAACACCGGGGAGCTGTTTTTT
-	TRBV5-1	TRBJ1-1	-	CASSLVPTVAGMNTEAFF	TGCGCCAGCAGCTTGGTCCCTACCGTGGCAGGAATGAACACTGAAGCTTTCTTT
-	TRBV3-1	TRBJ2-3	-	CASSQVQQLSTDTQYF	TGTGCCAGCAGCCAAGTCCAGCAGCTGAGCACAGATACGCAGTATTTT
few	TRBV24-1	TRBJ1-5	-	CATSDSSGEPYSNQPQHF	TGTGCCACCAGTGATTCGTCAGGGGAGCCTTATAGCAATCAGCCCCAGCATTTT
-	TRBV30	TRBJ2-7	TRBD2	CAWSPSGIYEQYF	TGTGCCTGGAGTCCTAGCGGGATCTACGAGCAGTACTTC
-	TRBV24-1	TRBJ1-1	-	CATSDSGDTEAFF	TGTGCCACCAGTGATTCGGGAGACACTGAAGCTTTCTTT
few	TRBV20-1	TRBJ2-7	-	CSARDRAKSSYEQYF	TGCAGTGCTAGAGATAGGGCGAAGAGCTCCTACGAGCAGTACTTC
-	TRBV4-1	TRBJ1-2	-	CASSQAPPGLGGYTF	TGCGCCAGCAGCCAAGCCCCCCCCGGGCTGGGTGGCTACACCTTC
-	TRBV4-1	TRBJ2-6	-	CATGQVIAGANVLTF	TGCGCCACGGGGCAGGTAATTGCTGGGGCCAACGTCCTGACTTTC
few	TRBV4-2	TRBJ2-7	TRBD1	CASSQETGTGGYEQYF	TGTGCCAGCAGCCAAGAAACCGGGACAGGGGGCTACGAGCAGTACTTC
few	TRBV14	TRBJ2-7	-	CASSQQTASYEQYF	TGTGCCAGCAGCCAGCAGACAGCTAGCTACGAGCAGTACTTC
few	TRBV7-8	TRBJ1-2	-	CASSLAIGLVESNYGYTF	TGTGCCAGCAGCTTAGCCATTGGTTTAGTAGAGAGTAACTATGGCTACACCTTC
many	TRBV20-1	TRBJ1-1	-	CSALINTEAFF	TGCAGTGCCCTGATTAACACTGAAGCTTTCTTT